The clone carrying this TCR beta chain was picked up many times. The data belong to a study of Graves' ophthalmopathy and Graves' hyperthyroidism. Across the whole study: Peripheral blood sampling preceded any treatment and occurred at initial diagnosis.

Trimming took 3 bases from V and 0 from J; bases not matched to a gene: 12. The CDR3 contains 18 residues. Germline lookup yields CDR1 LNHDA and CDR2 SQIVND (reference sequence). Beta-chain TCR CDR3 regions were amplified from RNA transcripts. HTBI primers primed a first-round RT-PCR, and a second-round multiplex PCR followed. Via MiXCR, TCRdb re-called the multiplex PCR reads, giving one row per CDR3 protein. The sample lists some 350,000 distinct CDR3 sequences, approximately 17% occurring once. Hyperthyroidism patients, all newly diagnosed, had under 2 months' duration and ages of 18 to 65. Pregnancy or lactation, uncontrolled infections and other autoimmune diseases were grounds for excluding patients. The evidence that diagnosis relied on was clinical symptoms, serum thyroxine, TRAb, thyroid ultrasound and orbital computed tomography.

The clonotype originates from an adult woman with stable Graves' hyperthyroidism. The chain recombines TRBV19 with TRBJ1-1, with 8 bases aligning to TRBD1. Sample: peripheral blood. The CDR3 bases are TGTGCCAGTAGTATTCAAACCTGGGACAGGAGAATGAACACTGAAGCTTTCTTT. Its translation: CASSIQTWDRRMNTEAFF.